This TCR beta chain was recovered during a study of vaccination and CD4 T cells after COVID-19. Study context: Two-dose vaccination with either BNT162b2 or mRNA-1273 was given to participants.

Treatment specified: approximately 10-day PBMC culture with coronavirus spike peptide pools or control peptides (ViraFEST assay). CD4+ T cells that had been cultured provided DNA sequenced with the Oncomine TCR Beta short-read assay. TCRdb re-derived calls from the PCR reads in MiXCR, one entry per CDR3 protein. The table shows about 20,000 distinct CDR3 sequences, with about 50% occurring only once. V was clipped by 4 bases and J by 0 bases, with 4 bases between them. The germline V gene has CDR1 SGHVS and CDR2 FQNEAQ. The CDR3 runs 13 residues. Remarks on this clonotype: Its antigen is not known.

The chain has TRBV7-8 and TRBJ1-3; D ambiguous. The sequenced sample was CD4+ T cells from blood, cultured in vitro. This TCR came from a human donor who had recovered from COVID-19. The CDR3 sequence is CASSWASGNTIYF. CDR3 coding DNA: TGTGCCAGCAGCTGGGCCTCTGGAAACACCATATATTTT.